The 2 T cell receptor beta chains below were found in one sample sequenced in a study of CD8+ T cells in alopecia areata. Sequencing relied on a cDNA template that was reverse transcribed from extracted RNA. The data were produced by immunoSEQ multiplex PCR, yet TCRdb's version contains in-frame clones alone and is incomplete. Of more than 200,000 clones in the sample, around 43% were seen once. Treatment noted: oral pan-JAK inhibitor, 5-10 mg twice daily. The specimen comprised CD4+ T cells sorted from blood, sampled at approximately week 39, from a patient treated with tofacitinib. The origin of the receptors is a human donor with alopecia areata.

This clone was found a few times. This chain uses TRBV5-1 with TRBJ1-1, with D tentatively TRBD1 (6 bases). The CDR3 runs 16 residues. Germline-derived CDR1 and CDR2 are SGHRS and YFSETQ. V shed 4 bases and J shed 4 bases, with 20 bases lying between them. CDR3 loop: CASSLQEPRGATEAFF. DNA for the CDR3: TGCGCCAGCAGCCTGCAGGAGCCCAGGGGAGCCACTGAAGCTTTCTTT.

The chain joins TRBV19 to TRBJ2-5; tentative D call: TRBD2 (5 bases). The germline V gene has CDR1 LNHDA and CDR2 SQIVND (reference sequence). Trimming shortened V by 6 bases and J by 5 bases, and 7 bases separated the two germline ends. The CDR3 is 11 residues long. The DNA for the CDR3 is TGTGCCAGTAGCCCGGGGGAGACCCAGTACTTC. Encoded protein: CASSPGETQYF. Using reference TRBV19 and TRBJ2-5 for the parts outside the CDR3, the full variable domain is DGGITQSPKYLFRKEGQNVTLSCEQNLNHDAMYWYRQDPGQGLRLIYYSQIVNDFQKGDIAEGYSVSREKKESFPLTVTSAQKNPTAFYLCASSPGETQYFGPGTRLLVL.